What follows are 24 T cell receptor beta chains derived from one specimen sequenced in a study of T cells in tuberculosis. This table comes from immunoSEQ multiplex PCR, and its TCRdb copy is limited to in-frame clones, with some not included. The table includes 20,000 to 25,000 clones, roughly 95% detected once. The sequenced material came from PBMCs. All receptors derive from a donor aged 10 to 29 with latent tuberculosis or without tuberculosis infection.

The chain carries TRBV2 and TRBJ2-3, with D uncertain. V lost 4 bases, J lost 10 bases, and 12 bases lay in between. The CDR3 is 12 residues long. Per the germline V gene, CDR1 is SNHLY and CDR2 is FYNNEI. The DNA for the CDR3 is TGTGCCAGCAGTGCGTACTCGTGGTCGCAGTATTTT. This codes for CASSAYSWSQYF. Supplemented by reference TRBV2 and TRBJ2-3, the full variable domain reads EPEVTQTPSHQVTQMGQEVILRCVPISNHLYFYWYRQILGQKVEFLVSFYNNEISEKSEIFDDQFSVERPDGSNFTLKIRSTKLEDSAMYFCASSAYSWSQYFGPGTRLTVL.

The rearrangement joins TRBV19 to TRBJ2-1, with 11 bases lining up with TRBD2. With 3 bases clipped from V and 8 bases from J, the junction kept 3 bases outside the gene matches. Per the germline V gene, CDR1 is LNHDA and CDR2 is SQIVND (reference sequence). This CDR3 spans 14 amino acids. The CDR3 DNA sequence: TGTGCCAGTAGTATTAGCGGGGGGGCCGATGAGCAGTTCTTC. Translation gives CASSISGGADEQFF.

The genes are TRBV9 and TRBJ2-3; tentatively, D is TRBD2 (6 bases). V was clipped by 3 bases and J by 6 bases, with 14 bases between them. Per the germline V gene, CDR1 is SGDLS and CDR2 is YYNGEE. The CDR3 is 14 amino acids. CDR3 amino acids: CASSGAGRTDTQYF. The DNA of the CDR3 is TGTGCCAGCAGCGGGGCGGGACGAACCGATACGCAGTATTTT. Full variable domain (outside the CDR3, taken from reference TRBV9 and TRBJ2-3): DSGVTQTPKHLITATGQRVTLRCSPRSGDLSVYWYQQSLDQGLQFLIQYYNGEERAKGNILERFSAQQFPDLHSELNLSSLELGDSALYFCASSGAGRTDTQYFGPGTRLTVL.

This clone showed up just once. The chain uses TRBV4-1 and TRBJ2-5; 7 nucleotides align to TRBD1. Trimming at V came to 0 bases and at J to 3 bases, leaving 4 bases not matched to a gene. Germline CDR1 is MGHRA and CDR2 is YSYEKL. The CDR3 is made up of 15 amino acids. The CDR3 is CASSQDEGAEETQYF. CDR3 DNA sequence: TGCGCCAGCAGCCAAGATGAGGGGGCGGAAGAGACCCAGTACTTC.

The chain carries TRBV18 and TRBJ2-3; 7 positions agree with TRBD2. The CDR3 consists of 14 residues. Unmatched junction bases numbered 3, after V lost 1 base and J lost 5 bases. The germline gives CDR1 KGHSH, CDR2 LQKENI. CDR3 sequence: CASSPRGGGDTQYF. DNA for the CDR3: TGTGCCAGCTCACCACGCGGCGGGGGAGATACGCAGTATTTT.

The rearrangement uses TRBV10-1 and TRBJ2-7; D may be TRBD2 (5 bases). V shed 3 bases and J shed 0 bases, with 12 bases lying between them. The CDR3 is 15 amino acids. Germline V gene sequence: CDR1 WNHNN, CDR2 SYGVQD (reference sequence). DNA for the CDR3: TGCGCCAGCAGTGATCCGGGATTGATCTCCTACGAGCAGTACGTC. Amino acids: CASSDPGLISYEQYV.

This clone was seen only once. The chain recombines TRBV6-5 with TRBJ2-4; D is ambiguous. V was pared by 2 bases and J by 7 bases, with 9 bases between. Looked up from germline, CDR1 is MNHEY and CDR2 is SVGAGI. The CDR3 totals 13 residues. CDR3 amino acids: CASSYGQSNIQYF. CDR3 DNA: TGTGCCAGCAGTTACGGCCAGTCGAACATTCAGTACTTC.

Written as DNA, the CDR3 is TGTGCCAGCAGCCCCGGGAACACTGAAGCTTTCTTT. Translating gives CASSPGNTEAFF. The V and J genes are TRBV6-5 and TRBJ1-1, with no clear D. Trimming left V 6 bases short and J 1 base short, with 6 bases between. Looked up from germline, CDR1 is MNHEY and CDR2 is SVGAGI. CDR3 length equals 12 residues.

V gene TRBV10-3 combines with J gene TRBJ1-5; D is ambiguous. With 2 bases removed from V and 5 bases from J, the gap between germline ends came to 4 bases. Germline assignment: CDR1 ENHRY and CDR2 SYGVKD. The CDR3 covers 12 residues. CDR3 nucleotide sequence: TGTGCCATCAGTGAGGTAGATCAGCCCCAGCATTTT. Its protein product is CAISEVDQPQHF.

The V and J genes are TRBV30 and TRBJ2-2; unclear D gene. Germline V gene sequence: CDR1 GTSNPN, CDR2 SVGIG (reference sequence). The ends were cut back, 5 bases at V and 1 base at J, with 5 bases in the middle. The CDR3 consists of 12 residues. CDR3 residues: CAWQQNTGELFF. CDR3 sequence (DNA): TGTGCCTGGCAACAGAACACCGGGGAGCTGTTTTTT.

This clone has only one observation. In nucleotides, the CDR3 is TGCGCCAGCAGGAGTGGGGGGGTGGGAGATACGCAGTATTTT. It translates to CASRSGGVGDTQYF. This rearrangement joins TRBV10-2 to TRBJ2-3, with 7 bases identical to TRBD2. This CDR3 comprises 14 residues. CDR1 and CDR2 (germline): WSHSY, SAAADI. J was trimmed by 5 bases and V by 6 bases; bases with no gene match: 8.

The rearrangement joins TRBV6-4 to TRBJ2-1, with D tentatively TRBD2 (5 bases). The CDR3 contains 14 residues. The V gene lost 4 bases and the J gene lost 7 bases, with 14 bases spanning the gap. Germline V gene sequence: CDR1 MRHNA, CDR2 SNTAGT. CDR3 sequence: CASSGVPGGNEQFF. The CDR3 DNA is TGTGCCAGCAGTGGAGTCCCCGGCGGGAATGAGCAGTTCTTC.

The gene calls are TRBV6-5 and TRBJ1-2, with 8 bases identical to TRBD1. The CDR3 loop spans 15 amino acids. Per germline, CDR1 MNHEY and CDR2 SVGAGI. Trimming at V came to 0 bases and at J to 6 bases, leaving 6 bases not matched to a gene. The CDR3 bases are TGTGCCAGCAGTTACTCGGGACAGGAAGGCGATGGCTACACCTTC. Its translation is CASSYSGQEGDGYTF.

The CDR3 protein is CASSEGRGSTPQHF. CDR3 sequence (DNA): TGTGCCAGCAGTGAAGGGCGCGGATCCACGCCCCAGCATTTT. The chain couples TRBV6-1 to TRBJ1-5; D is undetermined. CDR1 MNHNS and CDR2 SASEGT come from the germline V gene. Trimming shortened V by 1 base and J by 9 bases, and 13 bases separated the two germline ends. This CDR3 comprises 14 residues.

In its sample, this clone was seen once. The chain joins TRBV29-1 to TRBJ2-1; TRBD1 agrees at 8 bases. The V and J ends lost 7 bases and 7 bases, in that order; junction bases with no gene match: 9. The germline CDR1 and CDR2 sequences are SQVTM and ANQGSEA. The CDR3 consists of 13 residues. The CDR3 region is CSAFRGQVNEQFF. The CDR3 coding sequence is TGCAGCGCATTCAGGGGGCAGGTGAATGAGCAGTTCTTC.

This clone was seen once. The chain recombines TRBV6-1 with TRBJ1-2; the match to TRBD1 covers 7 bases. The germline V gene has CDR1 MNHNS and CDR2 SASEGT. This CDR3 has 14 amino acids. V gave up 6 bases and J gave up 2 bases; unmatched junction bases: 6. The CDR3 is CASSKDRWNYGYTF. The CDR3 DNA sequence: TGTGCCAGCAGCAAGGACAGGTGGAACTATGGCTACACCTTC.

The chain combines TRBV2 with TRBJ2-3; 12 bases match TRBD2. In germline, CDR1 is SNHLY, CDR2 FYNNEI. The CDR3 runs 14 residues. J was trimmed by 5 bases and V by 6 bases; bases with no gene match: 3. The DNA of the CDR3 is TGTGCCAGCAGGGGGACTAGCGGGCGAGATACGCAGTATTTT. Its protein is CASRGTSGRDTQYF.

CDR3 sequence: CASRGDRGGFGYTF. As DNA, the CDR3 is TGTGCCAGCAGAGGGGACAGGGGTGGCTTTGGCTACACCTTC. This sequence joins TRBV25-1 and TRBJ1-2; TRBD1 matches 10 bases. V lost 6 bases, J lost 7 bases, and 8 bases stayed unmatched. This CDR3 is built from 14 residues. Germline CDR1 reads MGHDK; CDR2 reads SYGVNS.

The chain uses TRBV2 and TRBJ1-1; D is ambiguous. Germline V gene data show CDR1 as SNHLY and CDR2 as FYNNEI. Trimming took 7 bases from V and 1 from J, leaving 7 bases between them. The CDR3 contains 12 residues. For the CDR3, the DNA is TGTGCCAGCACGAGGGAGAACACTGAAGCTTTCTTT. Its protein is CASTRENTEAFF.

The CDR3 nucleotides are TGTGCCAGCAGCAGCGACAGACAGAACACTGAAGCTTTCTTT. As protein: CASSSDRQNTEAFF. The V and J genes are TRBV14 and TRBJ1-1; D is perhaps TRBD1 (5 bases). In germline, CDR1 is SGHDN, CDR2 FVKESK. The CDR3 runs to 14 residues. V was cut by 5 bases and J by 1 base, with 11 bases left in between.

This chain connects TRBV5-7 to TRBJ2-7, with 7 bases that match TRBD1. TRBV5-7 is reported as an ORF; its role is uncertain. There are 19 residues in the CDR3. The ends lost 4 bases at V and 2 bases at J; junction bases unmatched: 21. The CDR3: CASSPAGRGNIWAAYEQYF. As DNA, the CDR3 is TGTGCCAGCAGCCCGGCAGGCAGGGGGAACATCTGGGCTGCCTACGAGCAGTACTTC.

The V and J genes are TRBV5-6 and TRBJ2-2, with 8 positions matching TRBD2. This CDR3 spans 13 amino acids. Germline-derived CDR1 and CDR2 are SGHDT and YYEEEE. V trimming: 4 bases; J trimming: 6 bases; junction bases outside the gene matches: 2. The CDR3 here is CASSPGGAGELFF. The CDR3 nucleotides read TGTGCCAGCAGCCCCGGGGGGGCCGGGGAGCTGTTTTTT.

The V and J genes are TRBV11-2 and TRBJ2-3; TRBD2 matches 9 bases. Trimming cost V 4 bases and J 6 bases; bases outside gene matches: 17. CDR1 and CDR2 (germline): SGHAT, FQNNGV. The CDR3 is 18 amino acids. For the CDR3, the DNA is TGTGCCAGCAGCTCTACCGGGCGGGGGGGCATAGGAGCGGATACGCAGTATTTT. It is translated as CASSSTGRGGIGADTQYF.

The rearrangement uses TRBV7-8 and TRBJ2-7, with D possibly TRBD1 on 6 matching bases. The CDR3 spans 15 residues. Germline V lookup: CDR1 SGHVS, CDR2 FQNEAQ. Trimming shortened V by 2 bases and J by 1 base, and 12 bases separated the two germline ends. The CDR3 region has the DNA TGTGCCAGCAGCTTATCAGGGGCGAGGTCCTACGAGCAGTACTTC. Its protein product is CASSLSGARSYEQYF.